This TCR beta chain was identified in a study of CD8+ T cells in alopecia areata (dated by TCRdb to between 2018 and 2020). Looking at the study overall: Female C3H/HeJ recipients, about 7-10 weeks old, were grafted with skin from C3H/HeJ donors with spontaneous alopecia (about 6-13 months old). Scalp clonality was compared across normal scalp (n=4), patchy alopecia areata scalp (n=8), and alopecia totalis/universalis scalp (n=8). Human TCRbeta sequencing covered scalp tissue and sorted CD4+ and CD8+ peripheral blood T cells from patchy and totalis/universalis alopecia areata patients and healthy controls. To study T cell clonal expansion in alopecia areata, the researchers applied high-throughput TCRbeta sequencing to both the C3H/HeJ mouse model and human patients. RNA came from the PAXgene miRNA kit for fixed scalp, the miRNeasy kit for PBMCs, and the RNeasy kit for mouse skin. Amplification of TCRbeta CDR3 regions was done by immunoSEQ multiplex PCR using 35 Vbeta forward primers and 13 Jbeta reverse primers.

Summary of the overall study and its limitations: Shared TCR sequences between patients were less evident than in mice, which may be partly attributable to HLA diversity in the patient population. Higher clonality and more expanded CD8+ clones were observed in lesional scalp than in normal scalp, particularly in alopecia totalis/universalis, a finding suggestive of antigenic drive. Unlike mouse skin, where gammadelta T cells dominate, normal human skin contains resident alphabeta T cells that get sequenced too, which complicates analysis of the scalp TCR repertoire.

Pooled mouse cutaneous lymph node cells were stained for CD4, CD8alpha, NKG2D, NKG2ACE and other markers, then sorted on a BD Influx. Library generation was performed with the immunoSEQ multiplex PCR assay. For TCR sequencing, RNA was extracted from every sample and reverse transcribed into cDNA to serve as template. SuperScript III was used to make first-strand cDNA, primed with a 2:1 mix of oligo-dT and random hexamers. A synthetic immune receptor repertoire was used to gauge amplification bias, and whatever bias remained was removed computationally. Libraries were sequenced on Illumina HiSeq using 60 bp reads that covered the CDR3 and were read from J toward V. On the authors' methods: After raw reads were preprocessed to remove errors, the CDR3 was defined following IMGT conventions as running from the conserved cysteine to phenylalanine. Clonality was calculated as 1 minus Shannon entropy normalized by log2 of the number of productive unique TCRs. Scalp TCRbeta sequences were cross-referenced with sorted blood CD4 and CD8 repertoires so that the CD4 or CD8 identity of scalp clones could be inferred. The table comes from immuneACCESS by way of TCRdb, which keeps in-frame sequences with V and J called. Part of the clones is missing from these tables; in studies checked, under half for an unresolved V gene and the rest for unknown reasons. That table gives V, J and clone size, and the DNA gave D and trimming. The table records 250,000 or so clones for this sample, and not one of them appears only once. The ten largest clones represent more than 0.95% of the sample.

CDR1 and CDR2, looked up from the germline V gene, are NSHNY and SYGAGN. From the cysteine through the phenylalanine, the CDR3 covers 14 amino acids. The 30 bases shown cover part of the CDR3, and their frame starts at base 1. With regard to this clone: The antigen it binds to is not known. For this mouse receptor, gene names and germline sequences are murine. The read finishes 4 residues shy of the CDR3 end, and the germline J gene is used to complete it.

The receptor chain draws on TRBV13-1 and TRBJ2-7, with 8 bases aligning to TRBD1. Sequencing was performed on CD4+ T cells sorted from a lymph node. The clonotype was recovered from a C3H/HeJ mouse with alopecia areata. Members of this strain share the MHC haplotype H2-k. This receptor has the CDR3 CASSQGALRYEQYF. CDR3 DNA, as far as it was read: TGTGCCAGCAGTCAGGGGGCGCTTCGGTAT.